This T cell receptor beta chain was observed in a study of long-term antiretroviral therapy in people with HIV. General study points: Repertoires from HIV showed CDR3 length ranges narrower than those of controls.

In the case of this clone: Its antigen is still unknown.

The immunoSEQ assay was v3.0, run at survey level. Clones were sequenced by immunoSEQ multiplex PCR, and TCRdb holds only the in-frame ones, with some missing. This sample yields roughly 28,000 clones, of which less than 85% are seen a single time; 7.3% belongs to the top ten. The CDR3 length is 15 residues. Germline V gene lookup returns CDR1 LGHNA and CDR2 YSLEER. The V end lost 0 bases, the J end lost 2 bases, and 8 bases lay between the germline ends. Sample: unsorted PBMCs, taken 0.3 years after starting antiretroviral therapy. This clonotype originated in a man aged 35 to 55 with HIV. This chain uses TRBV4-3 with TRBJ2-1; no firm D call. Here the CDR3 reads CASSQDDSTYNEQFF. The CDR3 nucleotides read TGCGCCAGCAGCCAAGACGACTCCACCTACAATGAGCAGTTCTTC.